This TCR beta chain came from a study of cytomegalovirus exposure and HLA in healthy donors. As for this clone: The antigen remains undetermined.

Study results and caveats: Some public TCRs appeared in many individuals, while most sequences were rare. It was reported that the classifier diagnosed cytomegalovirus status with high specificity and sensitivity in both the original and validation cohorts. A few CMV-associated chains were confirmed in vitro to be specific for CMV antigens.

Profiling relied on immunoSEQ multiplex PCR, and the TCRdb table lists in-frame clones only, not all of them. The data show 150,000 to 200,000 clones, with about 90% seen just once and approximately 2.9% held by the top ten. Among the 100 to 150 subjects of the validation cohort, separate from the roughly 700-subject first cohort, were the donors. The germline V gene has CDR1 MGHRA and CDR2 YSYEKL. The CDR3 totals 16 residues. V gave up 4 bases and J gave up 4 bases; unmatched junction bases: 12. The clonotype originates from a woman under 30 in good health and CMV-seropositive. The chain is built from TRBV4-1 and TRBJ1-2, with 7 bases that match TRBD1. Material: PBMCs. Here the CDR3 reads CASSRLGGGSGYGYTF. The CDR3 DNA follows: TGCGCCAGCAGCCGATTAGGAGGGGGCAGCGGCTATGGCTACACCTTC.